A selection of T cell receptor beta chains follows, all from one sample in a study of T-cell memory formation after mild COVID-19. TCRdb independently ran MiXCR on the 5' RACE reads; one entry per CDR3 protein. The data contain about 560,000 distinct CDR3 sequences, 17% of them singletons. Material for sequencing was PBMCs or a T cell subset sorted from them (not recorded which). These receptors came from an adult woman who had mild COVID-19 (a few samples of this study predate the infection). Cell type and time point are not known. Each CDR3 is given with its conserved first and last residue. The D gene is left open where the match is weak. Clone size is given for some rows only: seen once, a few or many times, or a class if the clone is expanded.

d_call	clone_size	v_call	j_call	cdr3_aa	cdr3_nt
TRBD2	few	TRBV6-5	TRBJ2-1	CASSLSRTSGSYNEQFF	TGTGCCAGCAGTCTCTCCCGGACTAGCGGGTCCTACAATGAGCAGTTCTTC
-	many	TRBV20-1	TRBJ1-2	CSAATANYGYTF	TGCAGTGCTGCGACAGCCAACTATGGCTACACCTTC
-	few	TRBV7-6	TRBJ2-2	CASSQMGLSTGELFF	TGTGCCAGCAGTCAAATGGGCCTTAGCACCGGGGAGCTGTTTTTT
TRBD1	-	TRBV7-9	TRBJ1-4	CASSLGEGAGEKLFF	TGTGCCAGCAGCTTAGGGGAGGGGGCTGGAGAAAAACTGTTTTTT
TRBD1	few	TRBV12-3/TRBV12-4	TRBJ1-6	CASSPRQGGEYNSPLHF	TGTGCCAGCAGTCCAAGACAGGGAGGGGAATATAATTCACCCCTCCACTTT
-	few	TRBV23-1	TRBJ1-4	CASSQSPQGGEKLFF	TGCGCCAGCAGTCAATCTCCGCAGGGCGGTGAAAAACTGTTTTTT
-	few	TRBV12-3/TRBV12-4	TRBJ2-7	CASSLDSSSSYEQYF	TGTGCCAGCAGTTTAGACAGCTCAAGCTCCTACGAGCAGTACTTC
TRBD1	few	TRBV12-3/TRBV12-4	TRBJ2-7	CASSVRGRGREQYF	TGTGCCAGCAGTGTCAGGGGGCGTGGGCGGGAGCAGTACTTC
-	few	TRBV29-1	TRBJ2-2	CSVVGSRNTGELFF	TGCAGCGTTGTGGGCAGCCGGAACACCGGGGAGCTGTTTTTT
TRBD2	-	TRBV5-5	TRBJ2-1	CASSLVAGLAGGPSYNEQFF	TGTGCCAGCAGCTTGGTCGCGGGACTAGCGGGGGGCCCCTCCTACAATGAGCAGTTCTTC
TRBD1	few	TRBV5-1	TRBJ2-3	CASSSNLGQGSDTQYF	TGCGCCAGCAGCTCGAACCTGGGACAGGGGTCAGATACGCAGTATTTT
-	many	TRBV7-9	TRBJ2-5	CASSLRGSQETQYF	TGTGCCAGCAGCTTAAGGGGTTCCCAAGAGACCCAGTACTTC
TRBD2	-	TRBV4-3	TRBJ2-2	CASSQDRTSGRYTGELFF	TGCGCCAGCAGCCAAGATCGCACTAGCGGGAGGTACACCGGGGAGCTGTTTTTT
-	-	TRBV9	TRBJ2-3	CASSVDGGTSTDTQYF	TGTGCCAGCAGCGTAGATGGGGGGACTAGCACAGATACGCAGTATTTT
TRBD2	-	TRBV12-3/TRBV12-4	TRBJ2-3	CASSLGGGDGTQYF	TGTGCCAGCAGTTTAGGGGGGGGTGACGGTACGCAGTATTTT
-	few	TRBV6-1	TRBJ2-3	CASSLQGSSTDTQYF	TGTGCCAGCAGCCTTCAGGGATCTAGCACAGATACGCAGTATTTT
TRBD1	once	TRBV20-1	TRBJ1-1	CSVRRTGPSGNTEAFF	TGCAGTGTTAGACGGACAGGGCCATCTGGGAACACTGAAGCTTTCTTT
-	-	TRBV27	TRBJ2-7	CASSGLGPTYEQYF	TGTGCCAGCAGTGGGCTCGGCCCAACCTACGAGCAGTACTTC
-	few	TRBV18	TRBJ2-1	CASSPLVTPYNEQFF	TGTGCCAGCTCACCACTTGTGACTCCTTACAATGAGCAGTTCTTC
-	few	TRBV19	TRBJ1-2	CASNIDNGVGGYTF	TGTGCCAGTAATATAGATAACGGCGTGGGGGGCTACACCTTC
-	-	TRBV4-2	TRBJ1-2	CASSQDREASGYTF	TGTGCCAGCAGCCAAGATAGGGAGGCGAGTGGCTACACCTTC
-	few	TRBV4-2	TRBJ1-1	CASSEGTAYNTEAFF	TGTGCCAGCAGCGAAGGAACAGCCTATAACACTGAAGCTTTCTTT
-	many	TRBV3-1	TRBJ2-7	CASSQDDYEQYF	TGTGCCAGCAGCCAAGATGACTACGAGCAGTACTTC
-	-	TRBV7-9	TRBJ2-7	CASSPQLRQSPYEQYF	TGTGCCAGCAGCCCCCAATTAAGACAGTCCCCCTACGAGCAGTACTTC
TRBD2	few	TRBV20-1	TRBJ2-3	CSASLLAGGPSTDTQYF	TGCAGTGCTAGTTTACTAGCGGGGGGGCCCAGCACAGATACGCAGTATTTT
TRBD2	-	TRBV7-9	TRBJ2-5	CASSLPGGGKGQETQYF	TGTGCCAGCAGCTTACCCGGGGGGGGAAAAGGTCAAGAGACCCAGTACTTC
TRBD2	-	TRBV12-3/TRBV12-4	TRBJ2-2	CALPTGLAVTGELFF	TGTGCCTTACCCACGGGACTAGCGGTCACCGGGGAGCTGTTTTTT
TRBD2	-	TRBV29-1	TRBJ2-3	CSVEGTSGGWVGSTDTQYF	TGCAGCGTTGAAGGGACTAGCGGGGGTTGGGTCGGGAGCACAGATACGCAGTATTTT
TRBD1	-	TRBV7-3	TRBJ2-3	CASSPDRRDTDTQYF	TGTGCCAGCAGCCCGGACAGGCGAGACACAGATACGCAGTATTTT
TRBD1	few	TRBV5-5	TRBJ2-5	CASSSASQTGSETQYF	TGTGCCAGCAGCTCTGCATCTCAGACAGGGTCGGAGACCCAGTACTTC
-	few	TRBV15	TRBJ1-4	CATSRDLGNEKLFF	TGTGCCACCAGCAGAGATTTGGGGAATGAAAAACTGTTTTTT
TRBD2	few	TRBV4-1	TRBJ2-2	CASSPGGAGGGGELFF	TGCGCCAGCAGCCCCGGAGGAGCGGGGGGAGGCGGGGAGCTGTTTTTT
-	-	TRBV14	TRBJ2-3	CASSHPRDFGDTQYF	TGTGCCAGCAGCCACCCTAGGGACTTCGGGGATACGCAGTATTTT
-	-	TRBV7-2	TRBJ1-2	CASSPGAKGYTF	TGTGCCAGCAGCCCGGGAGCGAAAGGCTACACCTTC
TRBD2	many	TRBV6-6	TRBJ2-1	CASSYSSLAGVYNEQFF	TGTGCCAGCAGTTACTCCTCCCTAGCGGGAGTTTACAATGAGCAGTTCTTC
-	few	TRBV4-3	TRBJ2-3	CASSHFGSLTDTQYF	TGCGCCAGCAGCCACTTCGGGAGCCTCACAGATACGCAGTATTTT
TRBD1	few	TRBV24-1	TRBJ2-2	CATRGPGGSSGELFF	TGTGCCACCAGAGGGCCAGGGGGAAGTTCCGGGGAGCTGTTTTTT
TRBD1	-	TRBV11-2	TRBJ2-3	CASSFLQGAGDTQYF	TGTGCCAGCAGCTTCTTACAGGGGGCTGGAGATACGCAGTATTTT
TRBD2	-	TRBV5-4	TRBJ2-1	CASSLTSGRAENEQFF	TGTGCCAGCAGCTTAACTAGCGGGAGGGCCGAAAATGAGCAGTTCTTC
-	few	TRBV7-9	TRBJ1-2	CASSFSQIAGIEWGYTF	TGTGCCAGCAGCTTCTCCCAGATTGCAGGGATAGAGTGGGGCTACACCTTC
TRBD1	few	TRBV29-1	TRBJ2-5	CSVEGGTGEETQYF	TGCAGCGTTGAAGGGGGGACAGGGGAGGAGACCCAGTACTTC
-	few	TRBV7-9	TRBJ2-1	CASSQDWGNEQFF	TGTGCCAGCAGCCAGGACTGGGGGAATGAGCAGTTCTTC